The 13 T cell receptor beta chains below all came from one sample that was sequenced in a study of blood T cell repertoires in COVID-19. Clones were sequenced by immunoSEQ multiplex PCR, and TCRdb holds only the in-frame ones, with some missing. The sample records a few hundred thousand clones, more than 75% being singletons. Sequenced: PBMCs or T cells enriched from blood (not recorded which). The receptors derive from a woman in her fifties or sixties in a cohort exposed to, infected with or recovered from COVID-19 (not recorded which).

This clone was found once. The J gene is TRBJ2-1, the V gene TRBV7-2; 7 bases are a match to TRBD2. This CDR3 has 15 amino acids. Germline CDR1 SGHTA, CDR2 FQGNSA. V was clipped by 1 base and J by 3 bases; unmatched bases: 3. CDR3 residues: CASSLDGRFYNEQFF. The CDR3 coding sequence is TGTGCCAGCAGCTTAGACGGGAGGTTCTACAATGAGCAGTTCTTC.

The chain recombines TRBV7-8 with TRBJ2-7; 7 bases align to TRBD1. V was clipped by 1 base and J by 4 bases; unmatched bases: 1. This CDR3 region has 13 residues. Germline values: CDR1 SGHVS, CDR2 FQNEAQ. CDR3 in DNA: TGTGCCAGCAGCTTAGACAGGGGTTACGAGCAGTACTTC. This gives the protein CASSLDRGYEQYF.

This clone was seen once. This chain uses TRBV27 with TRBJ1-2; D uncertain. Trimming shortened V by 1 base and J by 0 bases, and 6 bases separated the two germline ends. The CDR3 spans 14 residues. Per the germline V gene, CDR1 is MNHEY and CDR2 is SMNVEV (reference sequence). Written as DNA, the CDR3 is TGTGCCAGCAGTTTATATGCGGCTAACTATGGCTACACCTTC. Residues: CASSLYAANYGYTF.

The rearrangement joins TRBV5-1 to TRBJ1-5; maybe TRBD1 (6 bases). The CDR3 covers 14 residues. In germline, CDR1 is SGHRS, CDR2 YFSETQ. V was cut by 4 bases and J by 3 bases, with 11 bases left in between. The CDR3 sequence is CASSADSPNQPQHF. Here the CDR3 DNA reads TGCGCCAGCAGCGCGGACAGCCCCAATCAGCCCCAGCATTTT.

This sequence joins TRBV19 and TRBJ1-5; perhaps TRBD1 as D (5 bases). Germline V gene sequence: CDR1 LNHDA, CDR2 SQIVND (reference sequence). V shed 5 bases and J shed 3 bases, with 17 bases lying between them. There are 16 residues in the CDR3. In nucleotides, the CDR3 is TGTGCCAGTAGTGCCCTAGGGCAGGGTGACAATCAGCCCCAGCATTTT. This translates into CASSALGQGDNQPQHF.

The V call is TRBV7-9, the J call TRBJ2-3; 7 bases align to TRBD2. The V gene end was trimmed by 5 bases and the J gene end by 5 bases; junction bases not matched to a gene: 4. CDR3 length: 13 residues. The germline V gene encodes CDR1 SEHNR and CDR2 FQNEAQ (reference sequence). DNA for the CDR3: TGTGCCAGCAGCCGTGCGGGAGTAGATACGCAGTATTTT. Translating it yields CASSRAGVDTQYF. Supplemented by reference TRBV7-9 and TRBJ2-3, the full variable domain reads DTGVSQNPRHKITKRGQNVTFRCDPISEHNRLYWYRQTLGQGPEFLTYFQNEAQLEKSRLLSDRFSAERPKGSFSTLEIQRTEQGDSAMYLCASSRAGVDTQYFGPGTRLTVL.

The chain's CDR3 is CASSPLYPRLSERYNEQFF. The DNA for the CDR3 is TGTGCCAGCAGTCCATTATATCCCCGACTATCAGAAAGATACAATGAGCAGTTCTTC. The gene calls are TRBV28 and TRBJ2-1, with D possibly matching TRBD2 (5 bases). Trimming took 5 bases from V and 4 from J, leaving 27 bases between them. CDR1 and CDR2 from the germline V gene are MDHEN and SYDVKM. The CDR3 has 19 amino acids.

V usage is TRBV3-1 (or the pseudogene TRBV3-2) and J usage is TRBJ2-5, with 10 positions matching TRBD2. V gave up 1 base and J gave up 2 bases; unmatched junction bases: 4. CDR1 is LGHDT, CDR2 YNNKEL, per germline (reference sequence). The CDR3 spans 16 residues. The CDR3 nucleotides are TGTGCCAGCAGCCAAGCTAGCGGGGGTCCTCAAGAGACCCAGTACTTC. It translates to CASSQASGGPQETQYF.

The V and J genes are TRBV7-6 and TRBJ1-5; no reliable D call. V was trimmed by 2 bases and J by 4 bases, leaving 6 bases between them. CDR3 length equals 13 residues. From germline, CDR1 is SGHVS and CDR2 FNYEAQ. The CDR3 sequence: CASSLHSNQPQHF. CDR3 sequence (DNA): TGTGCCAGCAGCTTACATTCAAATCAGCCCCAGCATTTT.

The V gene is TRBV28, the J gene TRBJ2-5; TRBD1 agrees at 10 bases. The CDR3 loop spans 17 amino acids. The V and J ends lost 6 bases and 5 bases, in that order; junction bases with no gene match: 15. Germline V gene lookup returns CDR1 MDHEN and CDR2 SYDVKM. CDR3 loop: CASRGFSGTGVRETQYF. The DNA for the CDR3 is TGTGCCAGCAGGGGGTTCAGCGGGACAGGGGTAAGGGAGACCCAGTACTTC.

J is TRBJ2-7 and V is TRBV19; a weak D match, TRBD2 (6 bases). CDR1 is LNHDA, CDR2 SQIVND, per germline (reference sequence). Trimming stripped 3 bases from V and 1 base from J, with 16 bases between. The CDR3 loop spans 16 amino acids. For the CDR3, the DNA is TGTGCCAGTAGTATCCTAGGGGTAGCGGCGTCCTACGAGCAGTACTTC. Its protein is CASSILGVAASYEQYF.

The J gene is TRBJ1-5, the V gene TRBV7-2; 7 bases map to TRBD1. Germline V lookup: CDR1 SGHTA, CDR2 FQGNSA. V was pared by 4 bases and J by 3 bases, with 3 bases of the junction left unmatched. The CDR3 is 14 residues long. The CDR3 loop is CASSSTGYNQPQHF. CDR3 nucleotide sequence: TGTGCCAGCAGCTCGACAGGGTACAATCAGCCCCAGCATTTT.

The CDR3 is CASSFQGWGTEAFF. Written as DNA, the CDR3 is TGCGCCAGCAGCTTCCAGGGGTGGGGAACTGAAGCTTTCTTT. The chain uses TRBV5-1 and TRBJ1-1; D possibly corresponds to TRBD1 (6 bases). Germline V gives CDR1 SGHRS, CDR2 YFSETQ. This CDR3 contains 14 residues. With 2 bases removed from V and 5 bases from J, the gap between germline ends came to 13 bases.